A selection of T cell receptor beta chains follows, all from one sample in a study of OX40 agonist ivuxolimab in advanced cancers. Assay used: immunoSEQ multiplex PCR; TCRdb lists only in-frame clones, some missing. In the table there are 69,000 or so clones, around 80% of which are singletons. The sequencing here drew on CD4+ or CD8+ T cells sorted from blood, taken in a trial of the OX40 agonist ivuxolimab. These receptors originate from an adult with an advanced solid tumor such as melanoma, head and neck, liver or kidney cancer. Each CDR3 is given without its conserved first and last residue. Fields, in order: CDR3 length, J gene, V gene, CDR3 protein.

12 TRBJ2-7 TRBV4-3 ASSQEIGSYEQY
11 TRBJ1-2 TRBV6-1 ASSETYDYGYT
12 TRBJ1-6 TRBV27 ASSFGSPNSPLH
13 TRBJ2-5 TRBV29-1 SGTGLAGGGETQY
12 TRBJ2-7 TRBV7-2 ASSNQGESYEQY
12 TRBJ2-5 TRBV6-6 ASSYSQGHETQY
15 TRBJ1-6 TRBV4-2 ASTPRTQISYNSPLH
15 TRBJ2-2 TRBV7-8 ASSLVYGQGDTGELF
13 TRBJ2-7 TRBV5-1 ASSLGQGILYEQY
12 TRBJ1-1 TRBV19 ASSMGDRNTEAF
13 TRBJ2-7 TRBV5-1 ASSLRQGGLYEQY
15 TRBJ2-2 TRBV7-6 ASSLETARANTGELF
12 TRBJ1-1 TRBV6-1 ASSAQGAGTEAF
11 TRBJ2-7 TRBV5-1 ASSLLQGGEQY
16 TRBJ1-5 TRBV19 ASSVPPGQSLSNQPQH
11 TRBJ1-2 TRBV28 ASSLFQDYGYT
12 TRBJ1-4 TRBV29-1 SGGPGATNEKLF
11 TRBJ1-4 TRBV5-1 ASSSGQLEKLF
12 TRBJ1-1 TRBV7-2 ASSLTPYYPEAF
12 TRBJ2-5 TRBV5-4 ASSLATRQETQY
13 TRBJ2-5 TRBV5-4 ASSDGQDRQETQY
13 TRBJ2-4 TRBV11-2 ASSLSAGQGYIQY
13 TRBJ1-4 TRBV18 ASSPPARRNEKLF
16 TRBJ2-2 TRBV15 ATSRDFGRGAVTGELF
13 TRBJ1-2 TRBV6-5 ASSYSGEANYGYT
11 TRBJ2-3 TRBV6-5 AVLAGGTDTQY
12 TRBJ2-7 TRBV5-6 ASSWRTGSYEQY
11 TRBJ1-3 TRBV9 ASTGSSGNTIY
12 TRBJ2-6 TRBV28 ASSLSSGANVLT
12 TRBJ2-7 TRBV7-2 ASSPLWGSDEQY
13 TRBJ1-1 TRBV5-1 ASSLVGTPNTEAF
10 TRBJ2-5 TRBV6-5 ASSVGQETQY
12 TRBJ2-7 TRBV11-2 ASSFRQNTYEQY
12 TRBJ2-4 TRBV10-3 AIKQDPLGNIQY
9 TRBJ2-5 TRBV20-1 SASPGETQY
13 TRBJ2-7 TRBV28 ASSPIGDRSYEQY
13 TRBJ2-1 TRBV6-4 ASSAQGFSYNEQF
12 TRBJ2-7 TRBV11-3 ASSSGLAGGEQY
11 TRBJ1-1 TRBV5-1 ASSLDETGDAF
14 TRBJ2-1 TRBV5-1 ASSLGGTTSYNEQF